Here is one T cell receptor beta chain with its context. Its antigen remains unknown. DNA at about 190 ng, around 30,000 T cell genomes, went into sorted-subset replicate PCRs. Here immunoSEQ multiplex PCR was the method, and the copy in TCRdb shows in-frame clones only, minus some. The table records some 2,100,000 clones, around 93% of them present only once. This sample is drawn from a study of shared clonotypes between healthy human individuals. Overall study context: Each donor contributed plates that comprised three CD4 naive, three CD4 memory, two CD8 naive and one CD8 memory. Study-level results: Non-shared clonotypes had lower generation probabilities than clonotypes shared by all four sorted-subset donors.

Naivety among CD8 cells was defined by CD45RO negativity and positive CCR7 selection, thereby excluding terminally differentiated effector memory CD45RA+ cells. The source is a man aged 18 to 29 in good health. Some clones in this sample may be carry-over from other donors' samples. Sequencing was performed on naive CD8+ T cells from PBMCs.

The CDR3 sequence is CASMPRGWGTEAFF. CDR3 sequence (DNA): TGTGCCAGCATGCCTAGGGGTTGGGGCACTGAAGCTTTCTTT. V is TRBV19 and J is TRBJ1-1, with a weak D call TRBD1 (5 bases). The V and J ends lost 9 bases and 4 bases respectively, with 18 bases between them. There are 14 residues in the CDR3. The germline V gene has CDR1 LNHDA and CDR2 SQIVND (reference sequence).